The present entry profiles one T cell receptor beta chain with its context. Its target is unknown. This record belongs to a study of cytotoxic CD8 clonotypes in ibrutinib-treated CLL. Study-level findings and limits: For progressing versus sustained-remission patients, sampling times were not the same. Baseline levels were approached again at progression, after clonality had risen at ibrutinib response.

Unmatched junction bases numbered 8, after V lost 7 bases and J lost 3 bases. This CDR3 region has 15 residues. Germline V lookup: CDR1 MNHEY, CDR2 SVGAGI. Some clones are missing from TCRdb's copy, which holds only in-frame ones; the method was immunoSEQ multiplex PCR. The table shows around 310,000 clones, with 80% occurring only once. This TCR derives from a human donor with chronic lymphocytic leukemia. The material was PBMCs, obtained before ibrutinib treatment. V usage is TRBV6-5 and J usage is TRBJ2-7, with 11 bases matching TRBD1. CDR3 region: CASNKGGTGGYEQYF. The CDR3 DNA follows: TGTGCCAGCAATAAAGGAGGGACAGGGGGCTACGAGCAGTACTTC.